This TCR beta chain is drawn from a study of beta chain features in type 1 diabetes. This CDR3 is built from 14 residues. Trimming removed 5 bases from V and 2 bases from J; junction bases left unmatched: 4. Germline V CDR1 and CDR2: SGHVS, FNYEAQ. Comments on this clone: The target antigen is unknown.

The sequenced template was cDNA made from the entire isolated RNA. Some clones are missing from TCRdb's copy, which holds only in-frame ones; the method was immunoSEQ multiplex PCR. Here the sample spans under 850,000 clones, roughly 13% being singletons. Overall study results and limits: In all four CD4+ subsets, TCRB CDR3 length was significantly, moderately reduced in type 1 diabetes.

Sequenced input: naive CD4+ T cells from blood. The clonotype comes from a man younger than 30 with type 1 diabetes. The genes are TRBV7-6 and TRBJ2-7, with 9 bases that match TRBD1. The CDR3 region is CASSQGQGTYEQYF. The CDR3 DNA reads as TGTGCCAGCAGCCAGGGACAGGGAACCTACGAGCAGTACTTC.